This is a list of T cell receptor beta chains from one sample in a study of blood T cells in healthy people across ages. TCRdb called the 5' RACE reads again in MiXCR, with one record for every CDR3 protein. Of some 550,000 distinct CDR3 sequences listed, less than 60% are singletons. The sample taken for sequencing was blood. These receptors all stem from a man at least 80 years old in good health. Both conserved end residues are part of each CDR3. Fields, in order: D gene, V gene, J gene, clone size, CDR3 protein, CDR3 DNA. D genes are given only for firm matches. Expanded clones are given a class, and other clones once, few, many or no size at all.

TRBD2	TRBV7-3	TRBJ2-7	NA	CASSLRGRTSGDEQYF	TGTGCCAGCAGCTTAAGGGGCCGGACTAGCGGCGACGAGCAGTACTTC
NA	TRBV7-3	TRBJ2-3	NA	CASSLTQGSTDTQYF	TGTGCCAGCAGCTTAACTCAGGGATCGACAGATACGCAGTATTTT
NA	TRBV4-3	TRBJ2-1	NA	CASSPLFGFNEQFF	TGCGCCAGCAGCCCCTTATTCGGGTTTAATGAGCAGTTCTTC
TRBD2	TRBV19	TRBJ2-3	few	CASSRRSSGDTQYF	TGTGCCAGTAGTAGGAGGTCTAGCGGCGATACGCAGTATTTT
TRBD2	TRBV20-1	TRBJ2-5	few	CSARPGGQEETQYF	TGCAGTGCTAGACCGGGAGGGCAGGAAGAGACCCAGTACTTC
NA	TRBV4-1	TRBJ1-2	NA	CASSQGANYGYTF	TGCGCCAGCAGCCAAGGGGCTAACTATGGCTACACCTTC
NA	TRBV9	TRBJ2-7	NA	CASSVAVEDEQYF	TGTGCCAGCAGCGTAGCTGTGGAGGACGAGCAGTACTTC
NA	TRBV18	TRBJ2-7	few	CASSPGTTSSYEQYF	TGTGCCAGCTCTCCCGGGACAACAAGCTCCTACGAGCAGTACTTC
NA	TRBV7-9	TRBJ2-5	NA	CASPRGGGNEQYF	TGTGCCAGCCCCCGAGGGGGGGGCAATGAGCAGTACTTC
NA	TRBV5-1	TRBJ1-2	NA	CASSFTNNYGYTF	TGCGCCAGCAGCTTTACGAATAACTATGGCTACACCTTC
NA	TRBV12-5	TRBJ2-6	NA	CASGLALTGLLSGANVLTF	TGTGCTAGTGGTTTGGCCTTGACAGGTTTACTCTCTGGGGCCAACGTCCTGACTTTC
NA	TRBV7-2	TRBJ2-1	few	CASSLNTGVEGEQFF	TGTGCCAGCAGCTTAAACACAGGGGTGGAGGGTGAGCAGTTCTTC
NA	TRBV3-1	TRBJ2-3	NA	CASGGLPTDTQYF	TGTGCCAGCGGAGGACTCCCCACAGATACGCAGTATTTT
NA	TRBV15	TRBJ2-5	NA	CATSRGVETQYF	TGTGCCACCAGCAGAGGGGTGGAGACCCAGTACTTC
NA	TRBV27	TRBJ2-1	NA	CASSFAPSSYNEQFF	TGTGCCAGCAGTTTCGCGCCAAGCTCCTACAATGAGCAGTTCTTC
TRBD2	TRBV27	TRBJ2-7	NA	CASSPGTIYEQYF	TGTGCCAGCAGTCCGGGGACTATCTACGAGCAGTACTTC
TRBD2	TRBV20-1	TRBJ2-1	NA	CSASIMSRLAGSGNPVNEQFF	TGCAGTGCTAGTATTATGTCAAGGCTAGCGGGGTCGGGCAACCCAGTTAATGAGCAGTTCTTC
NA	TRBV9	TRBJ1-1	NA	CASSASGMNTEAFF	TGTGCCAGCAGCGCCTCAGGGATGAACACTGAAGCTTTCTTT
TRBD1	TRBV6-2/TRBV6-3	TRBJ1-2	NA	CASSNPTGTGYGYTF	TGTGCCAGCAGTAACCCTACCGGGACAGGGTATGGCTACACCTTC
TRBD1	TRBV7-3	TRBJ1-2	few	CASSLKAGGDYGYTF	TGTGCCAGCAGCTTAAAAGCAGGGGGCGACTATGGCTACACCTTC
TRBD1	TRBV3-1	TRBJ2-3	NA	CASSQGQATDTQYF	TGTGCCAGCAGCCAGGGACAGGCGACAGATACGCAGTATTTT
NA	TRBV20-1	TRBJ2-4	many	CSASRTLRPQGIQYF	TGCAGTGCTAGTAGAACCCTTAGACCCCAGGGCATTCAGTACTTC
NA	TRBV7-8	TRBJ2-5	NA	CASSLSGIVETQYF	TGTGCCAGCAGCTTATCGGGAATAGTAGAGACCCAGTACTTC
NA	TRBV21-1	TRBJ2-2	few	CASSDGTGDSTGELFF	TGTGCCAGCAGCGACGGGACAGGGGATAGCACCGGGGAGCTGTTTTTT
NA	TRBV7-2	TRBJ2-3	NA	CASSRTGRSNTQYF	TGTGCCAGCAGCCGGACGGGGCGATCAAATACGCAGTATTTT
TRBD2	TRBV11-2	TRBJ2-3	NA	CASSTRGLAASTDTQYF	TGTGCCAGCAGCACCCGCGGACTAGCGGCTAGCACAGATACGCAGTATTTT
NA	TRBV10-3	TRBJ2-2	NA	CAISEKERSAGELFF	TGTGCCATCAGTGAAAAAGAACGAAGTGCCGGGGAGCTGTTTTTT